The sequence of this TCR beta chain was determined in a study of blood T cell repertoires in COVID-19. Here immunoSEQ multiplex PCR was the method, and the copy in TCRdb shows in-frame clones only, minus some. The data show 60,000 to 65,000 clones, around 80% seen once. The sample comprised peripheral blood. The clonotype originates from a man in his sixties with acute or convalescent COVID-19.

The CDR3 bases are TGTGCCAGCAGCCGTTCCTGGGCGAGGGTAGGCACTGAAGCTTTCTTT. Translating it yields CASSRSWARVGTEAFF. J is TRBJ1-1 and V is TRBV3-1 (or the pseudogene TRBV3-2), with D hard to call. This CDR3 spans 16 amino acids. The ends were cut back, 4 bases at V and 4 bases at J, with 19 bases in the middle. CDR1 and CDR2 from the germline V gene are LGHDT and YNNKEL (reference sequence).